Listed below are T cell receptor beta chains from one sample, sequenced in a study of blood T cells in healthy people across ages. TCRdb re-analysed the 5' RACE reads in MiXCR, keeping a single row per CDR3 protein. Of about 970,000 distinct CDR3 sequences listed, 51% were seen once; the top ten hold roughly 23%. Specimen: blood. The source of these receptors is a woman aged 60 to 75 in good health. Both conserved end residues are part of each CDR3. Fields, in order: J gene, clone size, V gene, CDR3 length, D gene, CDR3 protein, CDR3 DNA. The D gene is left open where the match is weak. Size is omitted from some rows. Given values are once, few, many or a class for expanded clones.

>TRBJ1-2|NA|TRBV29-1|12|NA
CSVGAGVSGYTF
TGCAGCGTTGGGGCAGGGGTTTCTGGCTACACCTTC
>TRBJ2-3|few|TRBV7-3|16|TRBD2
CASSPRPGLVTDTQYF
TGTGCCAGCAGCCCCCGTCCGGGACTAGTAACAGATACGCAGTATTTT
>TRBJ2-7|few|TRBV28|16|TRBD1
CASSPSTGPRSYEQYF
TGTGCCAGCAGCCCTTCGACAGGGCCTCGTTCCTACGAGCAGTACTTC
>TRBJ1-5|NA|TRBV6-1|16|TRBD1
CASRDRGPNSNQPQHF
TGTGCCAGCAGGGACAGGGGGCCCAATAGCAATCAGCCCCAGCATTTT
>TRBJ2-3|NA|TRBV29-1|12|NA
CSVVVGVDTQYF
TGCAGCGTTGTTGTCGGGGTAGATACGCAGTATTTT
>TRBJ2-1|NA|TRBV6-2/TRBV6-3|13|NA
CASSYPLESEQFF
TGTGCCAGCAGTTACCCCCTCGAGAGTGAGCAGTTCTTC
>TRBJ2-3|NA|TRBV5-1|14|NA
CASSLGHDADTQYF
TGCGCCAGCAGCTTGGGGCACGACGCAGATACGCAGTATTTT
>TRBJ2-7|NA|TRBV12-3/TRBV12-4|17|TRBD2
CASSPQTAGGSGGEQYF
TGTGCCAGCAGTCCACAGACAGCGGGAGGTTCCGGAGGGGAGCAGTACTTC
>TRBJ1-1|NA|TRBV4-3|15|NA
CASSQVERLNTEAFF
TGCGCCAGCAGCCAAGTAGAGCGACTGAACACTGAAGCTTTCTTT
>TRBJ2-3|few|TRBV20-1|13|NA
CSALTRVSDTQYF
TGCAGTGCCCTGACTAGAGTTTCAGATACGCAGTATTTT
>TRBJ1-2|NA|TRBV21-1|15|NA
CASSKDWTGNYGYTF
TGTGCCAGCAGCAAAGACTGGACAGGGAACTATGGCTACACCTTC
>TRBJ1-2|many|TRBV27|13|TRBD1
CASSAWTGIGYTF
TGTGCCAGCAGCGCGTGGACAGGGATCGGCTACACCTTC
>TRBJ1-2|NA|TRBV14|14|TRBD1
CASSPLDRVYGYTF
TGTGCCAGCAGCCCGCTCGACAGGGTATATGGCTACACCTTC
>TRBJ2-7|NA|TRBV27|15|NA
CASRSGPRSSYEQYF
TGTGCCAGCAGGTCGGGGCCAAGGAGCTCCTACGAGCAGTACTTC
>TRBJ2-3|NA|TRBV12-3/TRBV12-4|15|NA
CASSLVAGSRLTRYF
TGTGCCAGCAGTTTAGTGGCGGGATCTCGTCTTACGCGGTATTTT
>TRBJ1-4|NA|TRBV20-1|13|NA
CSARPNTGTGLFF
TGCAGTGCTAGGCCCAACACGGGGACCGGACTGTTTTTT
>TRBJ2-3|few|TRBV29-1|16|NA
CSVDHKRPFRTDTQYF
TGCAGCGTTGATCATAAGCGCCCTTTCCGCACAGATACGCAGTATTTT
>TRBJ2-1|NA|TRBV7-9|20|TRBD2
CASSSGLAGGRSLPYNEQFF
TGTGCCAGCAGCTCAGGACTAGCGGGGGGAAGGTCTCTTCCATACAATGAGCAGTTCTTT
>TRBJ2-2|NA|TRBV4-1|14|NA
CASSPGVSTGELFF
TGCGCCAGCAGCCCCGGAGTTTCCACCGGGGAGCTGTTTTTT
>TRBJ2-7|few|TRBV27|14|TRBD1
CASAPNRGTYEQYF
TGTGCCAGCGCACCTAACAGGGGTACCTACGAGCAGTACTTC
>TRBJ1-5|NA|TRBV7-2|14|NA
CASSLAGLNQPQHF
TGTGCCAGCAGCTTAGCAGGTCTGAATCAGCCCCAGCATTTT
>TRBJ2-3|NA|TRBV12-3/TRBV12-4|13|NA
CASSIASTDTQYF
TGTGCCAGCAGTATAGCTAGCACAGATACGCAGTATTTT
>TRBJ2-1|NA|TRBV4-2|12|NA
CASSLWGGEQFF
TGTGCCAGCAGCCTGTGGGGTGGGGAACAGTTCTTC
>TRBJ2-5|few|TRBV28|12|NA
CASSPFLETQYF
TGTGCCAGCAGTCCCTTTTTAGAGACCCAGTACTTC
>TRBJ1-5|NA|TRBV28|15|TRBD1
CASSGQGGMVQPQHF
TGTGCCAGCTCTGGACAGGGAGGTATGGTGCAGCCCCAGCATTTT
>TRBJ2-5|few|TRBV18|15|NA
CASSPADTSRETQYF
TGTGCCAGCTCACCTGCGGACACCTCGAGAGAGACCCAGTACTTC
>TRBJ2-5|few|TRBV29-1|16|NA
CSVVPLNDRRRETQYF
TGCAGCGTTGTGCCCTTAAACGACAGGAGGAGAGAGACCCAGTACTTC
>TRBJ2-1|NA|TRBV20-1|16|TRBD2
CSANSHSGGSYNEQFF
TGCAGTGCGAACTCACATAGCGGGGGCTCCTACAATGAGCAGTTCTTC
>TRBJ2-1|NA|TRBV27|15|TRBD1
CASSTPQGDHGEQFF
TGTGCCAGCAGTACACCCCAGGGGGATCACGGTGAGCAGTTCTTC
>TRBJ2-7|few|TRBV30|14|NA
CAWSTSTGLYEQYF
TGTGCCTGGAGTACGTCTACAGGGCTCTACGAGCAGTACTTC
>TRBJ1-4|many|TRBV6-5|15|NA
CASSYATGVEEKLFF
TGTGCCAGCAGTTACGCGACAGGAGTAGAGGAAAAACTGTTTTTT
>TRBJ2-3|NA|TRBV11-2|18|TRBD1
CASRAGPFGQVKRDTQYF
TGTGCCAGCAGAGCCGGCCCGTTCGGACAGGTCAAGCGGGATACGCAGTATTTT
>TRBJ2-3|many|TRBV12-3/TRBV12-4|16|TRBD2
CASRYGAGISTDTQYF
TGTGCCAGCAGGTACGGAGCGGGAATAAGCACAGATACGCAGTATTTT
>TRBJ2-4|NA|TRBV7-9|15|NA
CASSPPLIAKNIQYF
TGTGCCAGCAGCCCCCCCCTTATTGCCAAAAACATTCAGTACTTC
>TRBJ2-7|many|TRBV4-1|13|NA
CASSQVGTYEQYF
TGTGCCAGCAGCCAAGTCGGGACCTACGAGCAGTACTTC
>TRBJ2-7|many|TRBV4-1|15|TRBD1
CASSQPNRGSYEQYF
TGCGCCAGCAGCCAACCTAACAGGGGGTCCTACGAGCAGTACTTC
>TRBJ1-2|few|TRBV29-1|13|TRBD1
CSVEGQGEPGYTF
TGCAGCGTTGAAGGGCAGGGGGAACCTGGCTACACCTTC
>TRBJ2-4|few|TRBV4-1|21|TRBD2
CASRLAPPRLAGVSSKNIQYF
TGCGCCAGCAGACTGGCACCACCCAGACTAGCGGGAGTCTCGTCCAAAAACATTCAGTACTTC
>TRBJ2-7|few|TRBV6-2/TRBV6-3|15|NA
CASKRAAGGPTEQYF
TGTGCCAGCAAAAGAGCAGCCGGGGGACCTACCGAGCAGTACTTC
>TRBJ2-5|few|TRBV4-1|18|TRBD2
CASSQEQSGLAVQETQYF
TGCGCCAGCAGCCAAGAACAATCCGGGCTAGCGGTTCAAGAGACCCAGTACTTC
>TRBJ2-5|many|TRBV6-2/TRBV6-3|17|TRBD2
CASSYAGGPGDGETQYF
TGTGCCAGCAGTTATGCGGGAGGGCCGGGAGATGGAGAGACCCAGTACTTC
>TRBJ2-2|NA|TRBV7-9|14|NA
CASSSRGDTGELFF
TGTGCCAGCAGCTCACGGGGTGACACCGGGGAGCTGTTTTTT
>TRBJ2-7|NA|TRBV20-1|15|TRBD2
CSARRGLAAYNEQYF
TGCAGTGCGAGGAGGGGACTAGCGGCCTACAATGAGCAGTACTTC
>TRBJ2-1|NA|TRBV10-3|16|NA
CAIRDVGGPFDNEQFF
TGTGCCATCAGGGATGTAGGAGGGCCATTCGACAATGAGCAGTTCTTC
>TRBJ2-7|few|TRBV3-1|15|TRBD1
CASSLSTGLTYEQYF
TGTGCCAGCAGCCTATCGACAGGGCTGACCTACGAGCAGTACTTC
>TRBJ1-1|NA|TRBV29-1|13|NA
CSVQTGTNTEAFF
TGCAGCGTCCAAACAGGGACCAACACTGAAGCTTTCTTT
>TRBJ2-7|NA|TRBV4-2|15|TRBD1
CASSQDILDREGQYF
TGTGCCAGCAGCCAAGATATTTTGGACAGGGAAGGGCAGTACTTC
>TRBJ1-2|NA|TRBV7-2|14|NA
CASSLILPNYGYTF
TGTGCCAGCAGCTTAATCCTACCTAACTATGGCTACACCTTC
>TRBJ1-1|NA|TRBV3-1|13|NA
CASSQVTATEAFF
TGTGCCAGCAGCCAAGTCACAGCCACTGAAGCTTTCTTT
>TRBJ2-5|few|TRBV6-2/TRBV6-3|16|NA
CASSFESGGIQETQYF
TGTGCCAGCAGTTTTGAATCTGGAGGGATTCAAGAGACCCAGTACTTC
>TRBJ2-7|NA|TRBV28|14|NA
CASSLGRRASEQYF
TGTGCCAGCAGTTTAGGACGGCGGGCGAGCGAGCAGTACTTC
>TRBJ2-1|NA|TRBV11-2|13|NA
CASSSHSYNEQFF
TGTGCCAGCAGCTCCCACTCCTACAATGAGCAGTTCTTC
>TRBJ1-5|NA|TRBV18|16|NA
CASSLDSLYSNQPQHF
TGTGCCAGCTCTCTCGACAGTCTGTATAGCAATCAGCCCCAGCATTTT
>TRBJ1-6|few|TRBV7-2|16|NA
CASSSDLVGGYSPLHF
TGTGCCAGCAGCTCCGACTTAGTGGGGGGTTATTCACCCCTCCACTTT
>TRBJ2-1|few|TRBV4-1|16|TRBD1
CASSQATGGSGNEQFF
TGCGCCAGCAGCCAAGCGACAGGGGGCTCGGGCAATGAGCAGTTCTTC
>TRBJ1-2|NA|TRBV29-1|14|NA
CSVENLASPGGYTF
TGCAGCGTTGAAAACCTTGCCAGCCCTGGTGGCTACACCTTC
>TRBJ2-3|NA|TRBV28|13|NA
CASKGSNTDTQYF
TGTGCCAGCAAAGGCTCAAACACGGATACGCAGTATTTT
>TRBJ2-5|once|TRBV7-9|13|TRBD2
CACSLLARETQYF
TGTGCCTGCAGCTTACTAGCGCGAGAGACCCAGTACTTC